The 3 T cell receptor beta chains below were found in one sample sequenced in a study of blood T cell repertoires in COVID-19 (dated by TCRdb to the early 2020s). Libraries were built with the immunoSEQ multiplex PCR assay. This is the immuneACCESS table as TCRdb keeps it, with only in-frame sequences that have V and J called. A part of the clones is gone; compared with another copy, unresolved V genes explain less than half, and the rest is unexplained. The sample includes roughly 340,000 clones, with around 87% observed a single time. Roughly 1.9% of the sample is held by the ten biggest clonotypes. The source material was PBMCs or T cells enriched from blood (not recorded which). All receptors come from a man aged 35-49 years in a cohort exposed to, infected with or recovered from COVID-19 (not recorded which).

The V gene is TRBV6-5, the J gene TRBJ2-7; 9 nucleotides agree with TRBD1. CDR1 is MNHEY, CDR2 SVGAGI, per germline. This CDR3 contains 15 residues. V shed 6 bases, J shed 5 bases, and the junction held 11 bases outside the gene matches. CDR3 in DNA: TGTGCCAGCAGACCGCCGGGACAGGGTGGCCACGAGCAGTACTTC. Translated, it gives CASRPPGQGGHEQYF.

The rearrangement joins TRBV28 to TRBJ1-2; tentatively, D is TRBD1 (5 bases). The CDR3 has 12 residues. Germline CDR1 MDHEN, CDR2 SYDVKM. Between the trimmed V and J ends, which lost 5 bases and 10 bases, there was a span of 14 bases. DNA of the CDR3: TGTGCCAGCAGTCTACAGGAGACGGACTACACCTTC. Its translation is CASSLQETDYTF.

The chain recombines TRBV7-6 with TRBJ2-7; TRBD2 is a possible D gene (6 bases). This CDR3 has 12 amino acids. The ends were cut back, 5 bases at V and 6 bases at J, with 11 bases in the middle. CDR1 is SGHVS and CDR2 is FNYEAQ in the germline V gene. The CDR3 loop reads CASSPTRPEQYF. The CDR3 DNA follows: TGTGCCAGCAGCCCGACTAGACCCGAGCAGTACTTC.